Described below is a single TCR beta chain sequence and its context. Its matching antigen is unknown. This entry comes from a study of cytomegalovirus exposure and HLA in healthy donors. Study-level information: The roughly 130 validation repertoires were reported in a later analysis to have been generated on the same platform as the roughly 700 first-cohort repertoires. Study-wide findings and caveats: In vitro experiments confirmed that three CMV-associated chains were specific for CMV antigens. Reported results showed that the classifier diagnosed cytomegalovirus status with high specificity and sensitivity. The listing of 150 or so TCR beta chains classed them as cytomegalovirus-associated.

The length of the CDR3 is 15 residues. With 0 bases removed from V and 0 bases from J, the gap between germline ends came to 10 bases. Looked up from germline, CDR1 is SGHDT and CDR2 is YYEEEE. Only in-frame clones appear in the TCRdb table, and some are missing; sequencing was by immunoSEQ multiplex PCR. The sample has about 160,000 clones, around nine tenths seen once; the top ten hold 3.5% to 4.5%. Sequencing input: PBMCs. The clonotype was recovered from a man aged 18-30 years in good health and CMV-seropositive. The chain recombines TRBV5-6 with TRBJ2-7, with D tentatively TRBD2 (6 bases). The CDR3 DNA is TGTGCCAGCAGCTTGGAACTAGCCGGCTCCTACGAGCAGTACTTC. It yields the protein CASSLELAGSYEQYF.